Sequencing of this T cell receptor beta chain was carried out in a study of tumor-infiltrating lymphocytes in primary liver carcinoma. A primer matching the constant region was used to make TCR beta cDNA from approximately 0.45 ug of total RNA. Investigators got TCR beta libraries out of three nested multiplex PCR rounds, done with slightly modified ARM-PCR. TRBV1-TRBV30 forward primers paired with a C-beta reverse primer drove the first two PCR rounds, about 10 cycles each. MiXCR, applied by TCRdb to the multiplex PCR reads, yields one record per CDR3 protein. The profile shows 90,000 to 140,000 distinct CDR3 sequences, approximately 80% of them singletons. As to this clonotype: Its target is unknown. A much larger clone lies a single base off, so this may be a read error.

Regarding the study as a whole: Detection in all five tumor regions applied to only about 7.5-24% of top clones. When set against blood, tumors had a significantly higher top-250-clone fraction (p = 0.039).

Germline CDR1 SEHNR, CDR2 FQNEAQ (reference sequence). The CDR3 is 13 residues long. The germline V and J ends were trimmed by 4 bases and 4 bases, with 10 bases remaining between them. DNA and RNA were both co-extracted from approximately 22-30 mg of bulk tissue that had not been sorted. The study found over 75% viable tumor cells in every tumor sample. The source of this sequence is a man aged 35-49 years with primary liver carcinoma and hepatitis B virus infection. Sample: liver tumor tissue from sampling region 3. As for subset: tumor region T3, left-lateral pole. The chain couples TRBV7-9 to TRBJ1-2, with no clear D. Here the CDR3 reads CASSSGPFYGYTF. For the CDR3, the DNA is TGTGCCAGCAGCTCTGGGCCTTTCTATGGCTACACCTTC.